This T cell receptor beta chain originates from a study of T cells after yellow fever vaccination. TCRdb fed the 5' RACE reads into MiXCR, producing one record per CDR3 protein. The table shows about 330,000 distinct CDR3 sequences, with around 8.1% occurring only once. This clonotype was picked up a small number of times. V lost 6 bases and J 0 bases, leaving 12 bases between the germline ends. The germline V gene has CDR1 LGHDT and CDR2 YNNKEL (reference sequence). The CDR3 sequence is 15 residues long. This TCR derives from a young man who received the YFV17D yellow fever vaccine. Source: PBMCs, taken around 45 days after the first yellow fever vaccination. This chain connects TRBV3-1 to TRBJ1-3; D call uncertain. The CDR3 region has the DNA TGTGCCAGCAGTCCTCGGGCCCACTCTGGAAACACCATATATTTT. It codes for CASSPRAHSGNTIYF. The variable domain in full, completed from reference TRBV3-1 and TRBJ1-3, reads DTAVSQTPKYLVTQMGNDKSIKCEQNLGHDTMYWYKQDSKKFLKIMFSYNNKELIINETVPNRFSPKSPDKAHLNLHINSLELGDSAVYFCASSPRAHSGNTIYFGEGSWLTVV.